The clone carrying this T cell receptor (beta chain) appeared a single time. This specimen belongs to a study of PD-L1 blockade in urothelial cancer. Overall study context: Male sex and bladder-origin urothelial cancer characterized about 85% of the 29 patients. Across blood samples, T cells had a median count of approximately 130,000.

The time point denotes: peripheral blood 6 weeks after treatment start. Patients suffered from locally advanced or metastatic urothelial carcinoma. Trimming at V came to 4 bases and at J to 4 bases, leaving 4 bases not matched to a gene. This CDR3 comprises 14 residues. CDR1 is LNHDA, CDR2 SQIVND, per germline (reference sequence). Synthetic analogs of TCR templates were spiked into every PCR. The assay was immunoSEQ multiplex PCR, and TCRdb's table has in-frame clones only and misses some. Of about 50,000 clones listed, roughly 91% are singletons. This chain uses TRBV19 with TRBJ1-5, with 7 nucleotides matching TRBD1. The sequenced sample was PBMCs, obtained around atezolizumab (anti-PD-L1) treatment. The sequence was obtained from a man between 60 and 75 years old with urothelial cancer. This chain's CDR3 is CASSTTGDNQPQHF. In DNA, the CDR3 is TGTGCCAGTAGTACTACAGGGGATAATCAGCCCCAGCATTTT. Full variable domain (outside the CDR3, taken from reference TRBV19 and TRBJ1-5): DGGITQSPKYLFRKEGQNVTLSCEQNLNHDAMYWYRQDPGQGLRLIYYSQIVNDFQKGDIAEGYSVSREKKESFPLTVTSAQKNPTAFYLCASSTTGDNQPQHFGDGTRLSIL.